This T cell receptor (beta chain) was found in a study of T cell repertoires in cytomegalovirus infection. Study in general: Well-studied HLA-B-restricted CMV epitopes were used in the study alongside recently identified HLA-C-restricted ones. Study-wide results and caveats: The cumulative frequency of public TCR beta families identified carriers of CMV plus the relevant HLA.

This clonotype was found a few times. Its cognate antigen is unknown. TCRdb independently ran MiXCR on the reads; one entry per CDR3 protein. This table holds fewer than 950,000 distinct CDR3 sequences, less than 35% found once. CDR3 size: 15 residues. After removal of 4 bases from V and 2 bases from J, the junction contained 4 bases not matched to a gene. Germline assignment: CDR1 MNHEY and CDR2 SVGAGI. The material sequenced was cultured CD8+ T cells from PBMCs, taken from culture after CMV antigen stimulation. The TCR originated in a human donor in good health (CMV status not recorded). Some clones in this sample may be carry-over from other donors' samples. The V gene is TRBV6-5, the J gene TRBJ2-3; 9 nucleotides line up with TRBD1. The CDR3 DNA is TGTGCCAGCAGTTGGCGGACAGGGGCCACAGATACGCAGTATTTT. Amino acid sequence: CASSWRTGATDTQYF.